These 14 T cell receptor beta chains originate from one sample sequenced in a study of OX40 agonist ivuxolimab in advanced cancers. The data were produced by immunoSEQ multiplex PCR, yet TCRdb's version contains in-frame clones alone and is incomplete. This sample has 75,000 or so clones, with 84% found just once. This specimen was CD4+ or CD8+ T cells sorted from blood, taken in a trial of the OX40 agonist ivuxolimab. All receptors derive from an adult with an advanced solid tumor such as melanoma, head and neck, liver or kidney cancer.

For the CDR3, the DNA is TGTGCCAGCAAGACGGACAGGGGGGAGACCCAGTACTTC. It translates to CASKTDRGETQYF. The V call is TRBV27, the J call TRBJ2-5; 10 nucleotides line up with TRBD1. J was trimmed by 5 bases and V by 7 bases; bases with no gene match: 4. In germline, CDR1 is MNHEY, CDR2 SMNVEV (reference sequence). The CDR3 length is 13 residues.

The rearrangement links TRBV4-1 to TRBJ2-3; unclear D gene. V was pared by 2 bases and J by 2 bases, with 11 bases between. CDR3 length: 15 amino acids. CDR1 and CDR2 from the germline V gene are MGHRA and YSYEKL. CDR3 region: CASSQSPSFTDTQYF. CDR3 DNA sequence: TGCGCCAGCAGCCAAAGTCCGAGCTTCACAGATACGCAGTATTTT.

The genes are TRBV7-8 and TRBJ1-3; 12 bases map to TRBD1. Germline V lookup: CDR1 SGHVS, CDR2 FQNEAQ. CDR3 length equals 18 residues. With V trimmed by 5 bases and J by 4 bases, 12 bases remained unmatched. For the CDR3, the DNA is TGTGCCAGCAGCCACACCGGGACAGGGGGCACGCTGGGAAACACCATATATTTT. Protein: CASSHTGTGGTLGNTIYF.

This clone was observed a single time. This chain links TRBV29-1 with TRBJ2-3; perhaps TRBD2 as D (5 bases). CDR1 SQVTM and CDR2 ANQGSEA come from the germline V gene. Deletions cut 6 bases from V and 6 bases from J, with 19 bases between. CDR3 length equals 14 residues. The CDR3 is CSVDRDSGWDTQYF. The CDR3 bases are TGCAGCGTCGACCGGGATTCTGGGTGGGATACGCAGTATTTT.

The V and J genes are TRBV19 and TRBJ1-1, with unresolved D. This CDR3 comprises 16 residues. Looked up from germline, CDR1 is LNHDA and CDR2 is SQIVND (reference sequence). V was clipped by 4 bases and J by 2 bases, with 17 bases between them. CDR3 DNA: TGTGCCAGTAGTACTCCCTCCTCGAGGGTTAACACTGAAGCTTTCTTT. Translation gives CASSTPSSRVNTEAFF.

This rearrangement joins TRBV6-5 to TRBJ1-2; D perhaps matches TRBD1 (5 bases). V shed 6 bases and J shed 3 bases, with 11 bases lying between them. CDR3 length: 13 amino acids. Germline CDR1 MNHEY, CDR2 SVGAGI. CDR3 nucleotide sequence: TGTGCCAGCAGGGACTTCAGGGACTATGGCTACACCTTC. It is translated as CASRDFRDYGYTF.

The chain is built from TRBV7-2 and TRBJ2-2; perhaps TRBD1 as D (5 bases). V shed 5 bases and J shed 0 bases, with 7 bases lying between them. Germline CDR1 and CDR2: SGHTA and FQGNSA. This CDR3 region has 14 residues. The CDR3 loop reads CASSPDTNTGELFF. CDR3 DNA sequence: TGTGCCAGCAGCCCGGACACGAACACCGGGGAGCTGTTTTTT.

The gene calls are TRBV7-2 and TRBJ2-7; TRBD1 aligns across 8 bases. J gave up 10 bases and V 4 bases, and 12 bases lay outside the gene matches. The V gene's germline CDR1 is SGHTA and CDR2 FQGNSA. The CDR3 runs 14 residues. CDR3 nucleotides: TGTGCCAGCAGCTCCGGGACAGGTGTGTCGCAACAGTACTTC. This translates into CASSSGTGVSQQYF.

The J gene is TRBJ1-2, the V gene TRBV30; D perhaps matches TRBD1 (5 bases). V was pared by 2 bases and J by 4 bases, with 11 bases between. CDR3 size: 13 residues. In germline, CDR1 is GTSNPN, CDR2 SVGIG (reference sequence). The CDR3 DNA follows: TGTGCCTGGAGTCCAGGGCAGGTCTATGGCTACACCTTC. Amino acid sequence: CAWSPGQVYGYTF.

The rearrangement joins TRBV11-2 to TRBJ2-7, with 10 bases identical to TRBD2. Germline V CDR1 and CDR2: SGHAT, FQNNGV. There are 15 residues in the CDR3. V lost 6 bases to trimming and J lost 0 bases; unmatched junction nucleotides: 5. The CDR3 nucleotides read TGTGCCAGCAGGGCTAGCGGGGGATCCTCCTACGAGCAGTACTTC. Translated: CASRASGGSSYEQYF. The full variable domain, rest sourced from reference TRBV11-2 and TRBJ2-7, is EAGVAQSPRYKIIEKRQSVAFWCNPISGHATLYWYQQILGQGPKLLIQFQNNGVVDDSQLPKDRFSAERLKGVDSTLKIQPAKLEDSAVYLCASRASGGSSYEQYFGPGTRLTVT.

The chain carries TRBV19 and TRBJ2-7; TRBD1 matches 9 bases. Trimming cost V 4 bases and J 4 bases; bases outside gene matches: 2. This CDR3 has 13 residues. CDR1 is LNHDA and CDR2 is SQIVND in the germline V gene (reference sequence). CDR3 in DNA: TGTGCCAGTAGTAGCGGACAGGGGTACGAGCAGTACTTC. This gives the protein CASSSGQGYEQYF.

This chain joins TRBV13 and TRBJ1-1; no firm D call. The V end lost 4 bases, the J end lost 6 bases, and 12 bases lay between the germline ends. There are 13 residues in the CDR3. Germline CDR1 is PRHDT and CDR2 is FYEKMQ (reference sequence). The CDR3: CASSSRLSAEAFF. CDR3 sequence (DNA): TGTGCCAGCAGCTCCCGGCTGAGCGCTGAAGCTTTCTTT.

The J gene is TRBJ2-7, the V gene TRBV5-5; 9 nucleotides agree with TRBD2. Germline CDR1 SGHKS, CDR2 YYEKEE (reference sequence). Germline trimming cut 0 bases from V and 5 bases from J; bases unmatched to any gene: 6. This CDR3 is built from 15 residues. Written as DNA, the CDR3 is TGTGCCAGCAGCTTGGGGCTAGCGGGGAGGAACGAGCAGTACTTC. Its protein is CASSLGLAGRNEQYF.

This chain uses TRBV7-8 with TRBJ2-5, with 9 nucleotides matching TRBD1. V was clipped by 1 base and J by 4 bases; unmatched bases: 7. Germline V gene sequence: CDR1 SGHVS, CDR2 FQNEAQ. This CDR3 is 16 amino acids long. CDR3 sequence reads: CASSLGLQGAGETQYF. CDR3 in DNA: TGTGCCAGCAGCTTAGGTCTACAGGGGGCTGGAGAGACCCAGTACTTC.